These T cell receptor beta chains were read from a single sample in a study of neurological immune-mediated disorders. TCRdb re-derived calls from the 5' RACE reads in MiXCR, one entry per CDR3 protein. Altogether about 19,000 distinct CDR3 sequences are present, around 2.5% being singletons, with the ten largest covering approximately 5%. Sequenced sample: PBMCs. The receptors shown here come from a woman aged 18-29 years with multiple sclerosis. The CDR3 runs from the conserved cysteine through the conserved F or W. A D gene is named only where the DNA matches it firmly. Rows may omit the clone size; those that give it use once, few, many or a size class.

D gene | J gene | V gene | clone size | CDR3 protein | CDR3 DNA
. | TRBJ2-7 | TRBV7-2 | many | CASSPSGYEQYF | TGTGCCAGCAGCCCCTCAGGCTACGAGCAGTACTTC
. | TRBJ1-5 | TRBV20-1 | many | CSARVRGVGGNQPQHF | TGCAGTGCTAGAGTTCGAGGGGTCGGCGGCAATCAGCCCCAGCATTTT
TRBD1 | TRBJ1-2 | TRBV27 | many | CASAGQGAYGYTF | TGTGCCAGTGCTGGGCAGGGGGCATATGGCTACACCTTC
. | TRBJ1-1 | TRBV11-2 | many | CASTQSLTNTEAFF | TGTGCCAGCACCCAATCCCTCACAAACACTGAAGCTTTCTTT
TRBD2 | TRBJ2-4 | TRBV11-2 | many | CASRGLAGFEGKNIQYF | TGTGCCAGCAGGGGACTAGCGGGATTTGAGGGCAAAAACATTCAGTACTTC
. | TRBJ1-1 | TRBV20-1 | many | CSARDQGMGAEAFF | TGCAGTGCTAGAGATCAGGGGATGGGCGCTGAAGCTTTCTTT
. | TRBJ1-5 | TRBV20-1 | many | CSARDSMGSSGQPQHF | TGCAGTGCTAGAGATTCGATGGGGAGTAGTGGTCAGCCCCAGCATTTT
TRBD2 | TRBJ2-3 | TRBV20-1 | many | CSARGPSGSSYTQYF | TGCAGTGCTAGAGGGCCCAGCGGGAGTAGTTATACGCAGTATTTT
TRBD2 | TRBJ2-3 | TRBV20-1 | many | CSAATGSSGIRTDTQYF | TGCAGTGCTGCCACGGGGAGTAGCGGGATAAGGACAGATACGCAGTATTTT
TRBD1 | TRBJ2-1 | TRBV27 | many | CASTQRQGNNEQFF | TGTGCCAGCACCCAGCGACAGGGGAACAATGAGCAGTTCTTC
. | TRBJ1-5 | TRBV12-3/TRBV12-4 | medium-sized | CASSLGQGNQPQHF | TGTGCCAGCAGTTTAGGGCAGGGGAATCAGCCCCAGCATTTT
TRBD2 | TRBJ2-1 | TRBV7-6 | . | CASSADTSGPYNEQFF | TGTGCCAGCAGCGCAGACACTAGCGGACCCTACAATGAGCAGTTCTTC
TRBD1 | TRBJ2-1 | TRBV5-1 | many | CASSFLSGTGPYNEQFF | TGCGCCAGCAGCTTCCTTTCCGGGACAGGCCCCTACAATGAGCAGTTCTTC
. | TRBJ1-3 | TRBV5-6 | . | CASSLDPGSGNTIYF | TGTGCCAGCAGCTTGGATCCCGGCTCTGGAAACACCATATATTTT
TRBD1 | TRBJ2-2 | TRBV5-1 | many | CASSPGQGNTGELFF | TGCGCCAGCAGCCCGGGACAGGGGAACACCGGGGAGCTGTTTTTT
. | TRBJ1-1 | TRBV20-1 | many | CSAREPEAFF | TGCAGTGCTAGAGAGCCCGAAGCTTTCTTT
. | TRBJ2-1 | TRBV20-1 | medium-sized | CSASRQGLYNEQFF | TGCAGTGCTAGTCGCCAGGGACTCTACAATGAGCAGTTCTTC
. | TRBJ2-2 | TRBV5-1 | many | CASSLRSPGELFF | TGCGCCAGCAGCTTGAGGTCCCCCGGGGAGCTGTTTTTT
TRBD1 | TRBJ2-7 | TRBV3-1 | many | CASSPGQGIYEQYF | TGTGCCAGCAGCCCGGGACAGGGTATCTACGAGCAGTACTTC
TRBD2 | TRBJ2-3 | TRBV12-3/TRBV12-4 | . | CASSFSGLQNTDTQYF | TGTGCCAGCAGTTTTTCGGGACTACAAAACACAGATACGCAGTATTTT
TRBD1 | TRBJ2-5 | TRBV7-9 | many | CASSWGQSRRGPGYQETQYF | TGTGCCAGCAGCTGGGGACAGTCGCGCCGGGGCCCTGGGTACCAAGAGACCCAGTACTTC
. | TRBJ2-3 | TRBV28 | many | CASSPGNTDTQYF | TGTGCCAGCAGTCCGGGGAACACAGATACGCAGTATTTT
. | TRBJ2-1 | TRBV6-5 | many | CASSNRQNEQFF | TGTGCCAGCAGTAATAGGCAGAATGAGCAGTTCTTC
. | TRBJ1-3 | TRBV28 | few | CASSSMGGNTIYF | TGTGCCAGCAGTTCCATGGGGGGAAACACCATATATTTT
TRBD2 | TRBJ2-3 | TRBV11-3 | . | CASSLDPPTSGSTDTQYF | TGTGCCAGCAGCTTAGATCCCCCGACTAGCGGAAGCACAGATACGCAGTATTTT
. | TRBJ1-2 | TRBV29-1 | . | CSVGDGNYGYTF | TGCAGCGTTGGGGACGGAAACTATGGCTACACCTTC
. | TRBJ1-1 | TRBV20-1 | many | CSARPGHGAFF | TGCAGTGCTAGACCGGGACACGGAGCTTTCTTT
. | TRBJ2-3 | TRBV20-1 | many | CSASRRGGKDTQYF | TGCAGTGCTAGTAGGCGGGGAGGTAAAGATACGCAGTATTTT
. | TRBJ2-3 | TRBV11-1 | once | CASSLGQRKTDTQYF | TGTGCCAGCAGCTTAGGGCAGAGAAAAACAGATACGCAGTATTTT
. | TRBJ2-3 | TRBV3-1 | many | CASRGGSSDTQYF | TGTGCCAGCCGAGGGGGTAGCAGCGATACGCAGTATTTT
. | TRBJ1-3 | TRBV12-3/TRBV12-4 | many | CASSPRTASGNTIYF | TGTGCCAGCAGCCCACGGACAGCCTCTGGAAACACCATATATTTT
. | TRBJ2-2 | TRBV7-2 | . | CASSLQGVVRTGELFF | TGTGCCAGCAGCTTACAGGGTGTAGTCAGGACCGGGGAGCTGTTTTTT
TRBD1 | TRBJ1-2 | TRBV20-1 | many | CSASNSGTGNYGYTF | TGCAGTGCTAGTAATTCAGGGACAGGGAACTATGGCTACACCTTC
. | TRBJ1-2 | TRBV20-1 | many | CSASGPGYTF | TGCAGTGCTTCCGGACCTGGCTACACCTTC
. | TRBJ2-3 | TRBV20-1 | many | CSAPRTGRATDTQYF | TGCAGTGCCCCTAGGACAGGGAGGGCCACAGATACGCAGTATTTT
. | TRBJ2-1 | TRBV20-1 | many | CSARVAGINEQFF | TGCAGTGCTAGAGTGGCTGGGATCAATGAGCAGTTCTTC
. | TRBJ2-6 | TRBV3-1 | medium-sized | CASSDFSAGANVLTF | TGTGCCAGCAGCGACTTTAGTGCTGGGGCCAACGTCCTGACTTTC
. | TRBJ1-1 | TRBV6-5 | many | CASSYGNLNTEAFF | TGTGCCAGCAGTTACGGGAACTTGAACACTGAAGCTTTCTTT
. | TRBJ1-1 | TRBV27 | many | CATGAGTSEAFF | TGTGCCACCGGAGCCGGGACAAGTGAAGCTTTCTTT
TRBD1 | TRBJ1-2 | TRBV9 | many | CASSEAGQGFYGYTF | TGTGCCAGCAGCGAGGCAGGACAGGGGTTCTATGGCTACACCTTC
. | TRBJ1-1 | TRBV20-1 | many | CSASSSALYTEAFF | TGCAGTGCTAGCTCATCCGCTCTATACACTGAAGCTTTCTTT
TRBD2 | TRBJ2-5 | TRBV6-1 | many | CASGVAGVRETQYF | TGTGCCAGCGGAGTAGCGGGAGTTCGCGAGACCCAGTACTTC
. | TRBJ1-1 | TRBV20-1 | many | CSAGGGHTEAFF | TGCAGTGCGGGAGGGGGACACACTGAAGCTTTCTTT
TRBD1 | TRBJ1-2 | TRBV5-1 | many | CASTVTPGGYGYTF | TGCGCCAGCACCGTAACCCCAGGGGGCTATGGCTACACCTTC
TRBD2 | TRBJ2-3 | TRBV14 | many | CASSPKRGQITDTQYF | TGTGCCAGCAGCCCAAAGCGGGGGCAAATCACAGATACGCAGTATTTT
. | TRBJ1-1 | TRBV10-3 | many | CAISDPDRLNTEAFF | TGTGCCATCAGTGACCCGGACAGACTGAACACTGAAGCTTTCTTT
TRBD2 | TRBJ2-5 | TRBV5-1 | many | CASSLSSGGPKTQYF | TGCGCCAGCAGCTTGTCAAGCGGGGGGCCCAAGACCCAGTACTTC
. | TRBJ1-1 | TRBV2 | many | CASSDWGKGNTEAFF | TGTGCCAGCAGTGACTGGGGAAAGGGGAACACTGAAGCTTTCTTT
TRBD2 | TRBJ2-3 | TRBV20-1 | many | CSAGLVVSDTQYF | TGCAGTGCTGGACTAGTGGTCTCAGATACGCAGTATTTT
. | TRBJ2-1 | TRBV7-8 | few | CASTEGQLSYNEQFF | TGTGCCAGCACCGAAGGACAATTATCCTACAATGAGCAGTTCTTC
. | TRBJ1-2 | TRBV4-3 | few | CASSQRITRGYGYTF | TGCGCCAGCAGCCAGAGAATAACCCGGGGCTATGGCTACACCTTC
. | TRBJ2-5 | TRBV7-2 | many | CASSPFRAQETQYF | TGTGCCAGCAGTCCATTCCGGGCCCAAGAGACCCAGTACTTC
. | TRBJ1-1 | TRBV25-1 | many | CASSESPGEAFF | TGTGCCAGCAGTGAATCCCCAGGTGAAGCTTTCTTT
TRBD1 | TRBJ1-5 | TRBV15 | few | CATSRVQGLPQHF | TGTGCCACCAGCAGAGTACAGGGGCTGCCCCAGCATTTT
. | TRBJ2-1 | TRBV20-1 | many | CSARAPLNEQFF | TGCAGTGCTAGAGCCCCGCTTAATGAGCAGTTCTTC
. | TRBJ2-2 | TRBV5-1 | . | CASRTSNTGELFF | TGCGCCAGCAGGACCTCGAACACCGGGGAGCTGTTTTTT
. | TRBJ1-5 | TRBV18 | many | CASSPGRNQPQHF | TGTGCCAGCTCACCAGGGCGAAATCAGCCCCAGCATTTT